The 18 T cell receptor beta chains below all came from one sample that was sequenced in a study of blood T cell repertoires in COVID-19. The protocol was immunoSEQ multiplex PCR, while the TCRdb copy is restricted to in-frame clones and leaves out a portion. The sample has under 500,000 clones; about 85% are singletons. The sample was PBMCs or T cells enriched from blood (not recorded which). These receptors were taken from a woman younger than 35 with acute COVID-19.

V and J are TRBV6-5 and TRBJ2-7, with D possibly being TRBD1 (5 bases). Germline V gives CDR1 MNHEY, CDR2 SVGAGI. This CDR3 region has 13 residues. V shed 2 bases and J shed 3 bases, with 8 bases lying between them. The CDR3 bases are TGTGCCAGCAGTTACGGGGCGGACTACGAGCAGTACTTC. Translating it yields CASSYGADYEQYF.

This sequence joins TRBV2 and TRBJ2-5; D not certain. The germline V gene has CDR1 SNHLY and CDR2 FYNNEI. CDR3 size: 14 residues. Trimming removed 6 bases at V and 4 bases at J, with 15 bases between. The CDR3 spells CASSPPASSETQYF. Written as DNA, the CDR3 is TGTGCCAGCAGCCCCCCAGCGTCATCAGAGACCCAGTACTTC.

The V call is TRBV28, the J call TRBJ2-5; maybe TRBD2 (6 bases). Germline lookup yields CDR1 MDHEN and CDR2 SYDVKM. The CDR3 is made up of 15 amino acids. Trimming cost V 7 bases and J 4 bases, with 19 bases left between them. Here the CDR3 reads CASTSGTHFGETQYF. CDR3 sequence (DNA): TGTGCCAGCACCTCCGGGACTCATTTTGGAGAGACCCAGTACTTC.

The CDR3 sequence: CASSSDRGLGYGYTF. CDR3 DNA sequence: TGTGCCAGCAGCTCGGACAGGGGGCTCGGCTATGGCTACACCTTC. The chain combines TRBV5-4 with TRBJ1-2; 11 nucleotides match TRBD1. Losses at the gene ends were 3 bases for V and 4 bases for J; bases not matched to a gene: 5. Germline V gene data show CDR1 as SGHNT and CDR2 as YYREEE (reference sequence). The CDR3 has 15 residues. The variable domain in full, with the rest retrieved from reference TRBV5-4 and TRBJ1-2, is ETGVTQSPTHLIKTRGQQVTLRCSSQSGHNTVSWYQQALGQGPQFIFQYYREEENGRGNFPPRFSGLQFPNYSSELNVNALELDDSALYLCASSSDRGLGYGYTFGSGTRLTVV.

The V gene is TRBV6-6, the J gene TRBJ1-6; tentative D call: TRBD1 (6 bases). V was cut by 8 bases and J by 6 bases, with 14 bases left in between. There are 14 residues in the CDR3. From germline, CDR1 is MNHNY and CDR2 SVGAGI (reference sequence). The CDR3 DNA is TGTGCCAGCCTCGAGGACAGATCTAATTCACCCCTCCACTTT. Translated, it gives CASLEDRSNSPLHF.

J is TRBJ2-2 and V is TRBV7-7, with TRBD1 matching 7 bases. The germline V gene encodes CDR1 SSHAT and CDR2 FNYEAQ (reference sequence). J lost 4 bases, V lost 1 base, and 3 bases had no gene match. This CDR3 region has 15 residues. The CDR3 is CASSLGAGGTGELFF. CDR3 nucleotides: TGTGCCAGCAGCTTAGGAGCAGGGGGCACCGGGGAGCTGTTTTTT.

The rearrangement links TRBV18 to TRBJ2-1; possible D gene TRBD1, 5 bases. CDR1 is KGHSH, CDR2 LQKENI, per germline. With 5 bases removed from V and 5 bases from J, the gap between germline ends came to 10 bases. CDR3 size: 13 residues. The CDR3 bases are TGTGCCAGCTCAATCGACAGAAACAATGAGCAGTTCTTC. Its protein product is CASSIDRNNEQFF.

V gene TRBV23-1 combines with J gene TRBJ2-1; the match to TRBD2 covers 7 bases. TRBV23-1 is an ORF, and what it does is uncertain. The CDR3 is 19 residues long. With 2 bases clipped from V and 8 bases from J, the junction kept 21 bases outside the gene matches. CDR3 nucleotides: TGCGCCAGCAGTCAAGCCAACAATCGGGTAGGACTAGAGGTTTATGAGCAGTTCTTC. It specifies CASSQANNRVGLEVYEQFF.

The CDR3 coding sequence is TGTGCCAGCTCTAGCGGGAGGACAGGCGAGCAGTACTTC. This sequence encodes CASSSGRTGEQYF. The chain carries TRBV28 and TRBJ2-7; 11 nucleotides agree with TRBD2. The CDR3 extends over 13 amino acids. Germline assignment: CDR1 MDHEN and CDR2 SYDVKM. The V and J ends lost 8 bases and 6 bases, in that order; junction bases with no gene match: 6.

This rearrangement joins TRBV19 to TRBJ2-4; 7 bases are shared with TRBD1. From germline, CDR1 is LNHDA and CDR2 SQIVND (reference sequence). This CDR3 spans 17 amino acids. The V gene end was trimmed by 9 bases and the J gene end by 3 bases; junction bases not matched to a gene: 17. CDR3 region: CASLDRESSLGKNIQYF. The CDR3 nucleotides read TGTGCCAGCTTAGACAGGGAATCGAGTTTGGGCAAAAACATTCAGTACTTC. Variable domain in full (rest from reference TRBV19 and TRBJ2-4): DGGITQSPKYLFRKEGQNVTLSCEQNLNHDAMYWYRQDPGQGLRLIYYSQIVNDFQKGDIAEGYSVSREKKESFPLTVTSAQKNPTAFYLCASLDRESSLGKNIQYFGAGTRLSVL.

The chain is built from TRBV4-3 and TRBJ1-4, with TRBD1 identical over 8 bases. After removal of 0 bases from V and 6 bases from J, the junction contained 3 bases not matched to a gene. The CDR3 length is 15 residues. CDR1 LGHNA and CDR2 YSLEER come from the germline V gene. CDR3 DNA: TGCGCCAGCAGCCAAGACAGGGGGCCGGATGAAAAACTGTTTTTT. As protein: CASSQDRGPDEKLFF.

Only one count was recorded for this clone. The chain is built from TRBV10-3 and TRBJ1-2; 7 bases line up with TRBD1. V was clipped by 7 bases and J by 1 base; unmatched bases: 6. Germline CDR1 reads ENHRY; CDR2 reads SYGVKD. The CDR3 covers 14 residues. The CDR3 region is CAITRDSFNYGYTF. The CDR3 DNA follows: TGTGCCATCACCCGGGACAGTTTTAACTATGGCTACACCTTC.

This chain connects TRBV11-3 to TRBJ2-5; the match to TRBD2 covers 11 bases. J gave up 5 bases and V 5 bases, and 10 bases lay outside the gene matches. The CDR3 is 16 residues long. Germline lookup yields CDR1 SGHNT and CDR2 YENEEA. The CDR3 loop reads CASSRGLAGGDETQYF. The CDR3 nucleotides read TGTGCCAGCAGCCGAGGGCTAGCGGGGGGCGACGAGACCCAGTACTTC.

CDR3 nucleotide sequence: TGTGCCAGCAGCTTGGTTCCCCTTAACCGGGACAGAAACACTGAAGCTTTCTTT. Protein product: CASSLVPLNRDRNTEAFF. The chain has TRBV5-8 and TRBJ1-1; TRBD1 aligns across 7 bases. In germline, CDR1 is SGHTS, CDR2 YDEGEE. The CDR3 length is 18 residues. V gave up 0 bases and J gave up 2 bases; unmatched junction bases: 13.

The chain carries TRBV18 and TRBJ1-5; D is uncertain. CDR3 length: 14 residues. V shed 3 bases and J shed 4 bases, with 10 bases lying between them. Germline V gene sequence: CDR1 KGHSH, CDR2 LQKENI. For the CDR3, the DNA is TGTGCCAGCTCACCCCGAACCACAAATCAGCCCCAGCATTTT. Protein sequence: CASSPRTTNQPQHF.

V usage is TRBV11-2 and J usage is TRBJ2-3; D is possibly TRBD1 (5 bases). From germline, CDR1 is SGHAT and CDR2 FQNNGV. The V end lost 2 bases, the J end lost 3 bases, and 12 bases lay between the germline ends. The CDR3 runs to 15 residues. CDR3 residues: CASSLRGLRTDTQYF. The DNA for the CDR3 is TGTGCCAGCAGCTTAAGGGGATTGAGAACAGATACGCAGTATTTT.

Regarding this clone: Different DNA sequences within this sample yield the same CDR3. The chain recombines TRBV5-4 with TRBJ1-6; no definite D call. The CDR3 spans 15 residues. Looked up from germline, CDR1 is SGHNT and CDR2 is YYREEE (reference sequence). Between the trimmed V and J ends, which lost 0 bases and 1 base, there was a span of 5 bases. CDR3 DNA: TGTGCCAGCAGCTTGGGTCAATCCTATAATTCACCCCTCCACTTT. It yields the protein CASSLGQSYNSPLHF.

This chain joins TRBV10-1 and TRBJ2-5; D possibly corresponds to TRBD2 (6 bases). Trimming shortened V by 6 bases and J by 2 bases, and 13 bases separated the two germline ends. The CDR3 consists of 14 residues. The germline gives CDR1 WNHNN, CDR2 SYGVQD (reference sequence). The CDR3 sequence: CASREWGEQETQYF. For the CDR3, the DNA is TGCGCCAGCAGGGAATGGGGGGAACAAGAGACCCAGTACTTC.